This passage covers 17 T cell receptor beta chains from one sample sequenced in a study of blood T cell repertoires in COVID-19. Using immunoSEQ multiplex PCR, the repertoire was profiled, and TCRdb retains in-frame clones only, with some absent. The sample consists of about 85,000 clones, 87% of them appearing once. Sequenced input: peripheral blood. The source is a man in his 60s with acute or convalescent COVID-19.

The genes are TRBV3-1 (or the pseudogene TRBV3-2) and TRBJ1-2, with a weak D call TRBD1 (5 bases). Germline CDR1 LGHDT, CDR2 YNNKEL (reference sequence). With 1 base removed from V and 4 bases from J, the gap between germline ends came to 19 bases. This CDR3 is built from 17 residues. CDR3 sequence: CASSQAVGRLRRYGYTF. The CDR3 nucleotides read TGTGCCAGCAGCCAAGCGGTGGGGCGGCTCCGACGCTATGGCTACACCTTC.

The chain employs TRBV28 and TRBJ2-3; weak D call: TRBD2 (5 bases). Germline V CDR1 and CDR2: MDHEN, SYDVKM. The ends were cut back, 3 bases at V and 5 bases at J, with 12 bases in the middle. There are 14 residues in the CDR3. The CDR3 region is CASSFPGSGDTQYF. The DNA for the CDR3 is TGTGCCAGCAGTTTCCCGGGGTCGGGAGATACGCAGTATTTT.

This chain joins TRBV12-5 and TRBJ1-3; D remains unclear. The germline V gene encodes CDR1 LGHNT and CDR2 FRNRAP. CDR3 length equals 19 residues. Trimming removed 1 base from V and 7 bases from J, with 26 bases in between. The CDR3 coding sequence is TGTGCTAGTGGTTTGGGACCAAAGGCCGGGGTAAACTCTGTGAACACCATATATTTT. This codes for CASGLGPKAGVNSVNTIYF.

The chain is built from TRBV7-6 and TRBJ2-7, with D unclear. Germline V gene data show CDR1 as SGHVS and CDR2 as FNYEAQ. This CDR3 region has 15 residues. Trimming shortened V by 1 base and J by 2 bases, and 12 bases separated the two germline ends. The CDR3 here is CASSLGVQPTYEQYF. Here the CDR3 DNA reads TGTGCCAGCAGCTTAGGAGTACAGCCAACCTACGAGCAGTACTTC.

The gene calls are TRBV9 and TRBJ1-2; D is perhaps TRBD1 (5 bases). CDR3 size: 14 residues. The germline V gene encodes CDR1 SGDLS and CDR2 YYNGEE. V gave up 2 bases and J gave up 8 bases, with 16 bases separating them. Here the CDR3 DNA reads TGTGCCAGCAGCGTGGGGTTGGAGGGGAGCGGCTACACCTTC. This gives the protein CASSVGLEGSGYTF.

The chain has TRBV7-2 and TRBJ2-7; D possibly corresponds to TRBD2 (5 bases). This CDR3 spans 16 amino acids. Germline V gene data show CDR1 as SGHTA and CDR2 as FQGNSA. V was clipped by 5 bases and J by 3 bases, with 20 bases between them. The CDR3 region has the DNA TGTGCCAGCAGCGACCGAATCGCCAGCGGAGGCTACGAGCAGTACTTC. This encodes CASSDRIASGGYEQYF.

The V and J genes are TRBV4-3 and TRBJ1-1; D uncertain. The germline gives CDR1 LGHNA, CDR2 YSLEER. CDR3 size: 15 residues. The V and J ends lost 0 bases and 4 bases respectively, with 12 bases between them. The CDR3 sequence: CASSQDTRVATEAFF. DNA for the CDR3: TGCGCCAGCAGCCAAGATACCCGCGTAGCCACTGAAGCTTTCTTT.

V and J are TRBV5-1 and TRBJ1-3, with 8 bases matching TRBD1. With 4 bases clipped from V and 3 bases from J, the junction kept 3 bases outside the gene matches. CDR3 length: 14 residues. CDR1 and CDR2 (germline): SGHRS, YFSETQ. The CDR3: CASSKDRDGNTIYF. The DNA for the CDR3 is TGCGCCAGCAGCAAGGACAGGGATGGAAACACCATATATTTT.

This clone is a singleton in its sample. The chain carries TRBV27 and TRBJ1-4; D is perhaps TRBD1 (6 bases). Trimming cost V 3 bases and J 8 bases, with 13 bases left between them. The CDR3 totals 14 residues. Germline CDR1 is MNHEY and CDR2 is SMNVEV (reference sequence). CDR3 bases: TGTGCCAGCAGTTTTAGGGGGTCTGGAGAAAAACTGTTTTTT. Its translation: CASSFRGSGEKLFF.

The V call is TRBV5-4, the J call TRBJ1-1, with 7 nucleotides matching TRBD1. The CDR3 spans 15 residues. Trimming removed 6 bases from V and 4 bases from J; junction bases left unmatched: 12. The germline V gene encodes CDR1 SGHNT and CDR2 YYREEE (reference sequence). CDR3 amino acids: CASTLGAQGTTEAFF. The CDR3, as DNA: TGTGCCAGCACCCTTGGGGCACAGGGGACCACTGAAGCTTTCTTT.

The CDR3 coding sequence is TGTGCCAGCAGTGAATATACGGGATCCATTTATGGCTACACCTTC. Its translation: CASSEYTGSIYGYTF. The V and J genes are TRBV25-1 and TRBJ1-2; D gene uncertain. The CDR3 sequence is 15 residues long. V was pared by 0 bases and J by 5 bases, with 13 bases between. Germline V gene sequence: CDR1 MGHDK, CDR2 SYGVNS.

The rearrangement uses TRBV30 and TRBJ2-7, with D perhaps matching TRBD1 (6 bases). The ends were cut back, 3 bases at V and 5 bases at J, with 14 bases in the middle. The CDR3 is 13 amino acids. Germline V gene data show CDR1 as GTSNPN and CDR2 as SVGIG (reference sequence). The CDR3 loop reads CAWSQMDRNEQYF. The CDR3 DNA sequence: TGTGCCTGGAGCCAAATGGACAGAAACGAGCAGTACTTC.

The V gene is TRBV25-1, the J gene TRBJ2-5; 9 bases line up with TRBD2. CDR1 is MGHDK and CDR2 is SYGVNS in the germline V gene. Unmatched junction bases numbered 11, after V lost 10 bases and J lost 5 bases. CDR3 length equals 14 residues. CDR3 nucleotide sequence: TGTGCCACCCAAGTTAGCGGGGGTTGGGAGACCCAGTACTTC. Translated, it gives CATQVSGGWETQYF.

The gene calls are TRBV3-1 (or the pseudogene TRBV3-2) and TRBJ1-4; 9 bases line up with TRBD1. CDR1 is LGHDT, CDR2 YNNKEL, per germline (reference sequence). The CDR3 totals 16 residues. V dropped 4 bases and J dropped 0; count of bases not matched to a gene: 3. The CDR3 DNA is TGTGCCAGCAGCCCCCGGGACAGGGCAACTAATGAAAAACTGTTTTTT. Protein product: CASSPRDRATNEKLFF.

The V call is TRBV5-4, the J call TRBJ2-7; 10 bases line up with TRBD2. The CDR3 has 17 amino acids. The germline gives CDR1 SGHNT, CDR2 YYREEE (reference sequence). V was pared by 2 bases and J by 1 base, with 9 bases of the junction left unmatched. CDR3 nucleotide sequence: TGTGCCAGCAGCTTATTAGCGGGGGGACTCGAATCCTACGAGCAGTACTTC. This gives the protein CASSLLAGGLESYEQYF.

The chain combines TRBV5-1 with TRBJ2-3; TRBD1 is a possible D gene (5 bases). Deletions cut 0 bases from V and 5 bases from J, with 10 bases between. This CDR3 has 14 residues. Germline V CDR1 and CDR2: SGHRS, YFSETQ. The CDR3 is CASSLGGQRDTQYF. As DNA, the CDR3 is TGCGCCAGCAGCTTGGGTGGACAAAGAGATACGCAGTATTTT.

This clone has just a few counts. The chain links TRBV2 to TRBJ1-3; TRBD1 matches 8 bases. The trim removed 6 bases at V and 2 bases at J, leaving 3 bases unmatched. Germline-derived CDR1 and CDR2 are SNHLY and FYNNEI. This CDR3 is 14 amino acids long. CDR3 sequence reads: CASREQGAGNTIYF. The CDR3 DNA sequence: TGTGCCAGCAGGGAACAGGGGGCTGGAAACACCATATATTTT.